This T cell receptor (beta chain) was sequenced in a study of blood T cell repertoires in COVID-19. As for the study in general: PBMCs, B-cell-depleted T cells, or T cells were the source of the cDNA or gDNA that made up the material.

Germline trimming cut 3 bases from V and 4 bases from J; bases unmatched to any gene: 9. CDR3 size: 18 residues. From germline, CDR1 is MGHRA and CDR2 YSYEKL. Generated by immunoSEQ multiplex PCR, the TCRdb table keeps only in-frame clones and is missing some. The sample yields about 190,000 clones, roughly nine tenths seen once. The sequencing sample was made of peripheral blood. The V and J genes are TRBV4-1 and TRBJ2-2, with 12 positions matching TRBD2. This clonotype was obtained from a woman aged 25 to 45 with active or convalescent COVID-19. The CDR3 here is CASSHGLAGRGGTGELFF. The DNA of the CDR3 is TGCGCCAGCAGCCATGGACTAGCGGGAAGGGGGGGCACCGGGGAGCTGTTTTTT.